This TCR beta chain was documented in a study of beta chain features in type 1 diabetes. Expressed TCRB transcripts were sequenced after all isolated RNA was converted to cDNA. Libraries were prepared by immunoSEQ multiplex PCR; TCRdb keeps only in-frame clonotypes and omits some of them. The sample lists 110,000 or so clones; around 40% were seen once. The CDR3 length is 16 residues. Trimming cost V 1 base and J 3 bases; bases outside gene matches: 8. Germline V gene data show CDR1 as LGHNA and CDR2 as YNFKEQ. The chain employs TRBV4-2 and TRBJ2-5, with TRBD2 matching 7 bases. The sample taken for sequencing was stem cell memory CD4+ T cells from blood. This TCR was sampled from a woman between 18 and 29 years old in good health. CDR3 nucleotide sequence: TGTGCCAGCAGCCAAGCCGGGGGGAGGGAGAAAGAGACCCAGTACTTC. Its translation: CASSQAGGREKETQYF.